The T cell receptor beta chain under discussion was sequenced for a study of blood T cells in healthy people across ages. Study-wide points: Naive T cell percentage showed a strong correlation with the diversity of TCR beta.

The use of a sample-barcoded 5' primer and a J-beta primer mix characterized a second PCR of roughly 6 to 11 cycles. MiXCR, run by TCRdb on the 5' RACE reads, gives a single entry per CDR3 protein. The sample consists of under 2,000,000 distinct CDR3 sequences, around half of them appearing once. No fewer than 7 million PBMCs went into each sample. This clonotype was picked up a small number of times. Antigen: not known. Sequenced sample: blood. The clonotype was recovered from a woman in her thirties or forties in good health.

In nucleotides, the CDR3 is TGTGCCAGCAGTGTTACTAGCGGGGGGGCCAGCGAGCAGTTCTTC. Residues: CASSVTSGGASEQFF. This chain connects TRBV12-3 or TRBV12-4 to TRBJ2-1, with 13 bases fitting TRBD2. This CDR3 region has 15 residues. Trimming removed 5 bases from V and 10 bases from J; junction bases left unmatched: 8.